This T cell receptor (beta chain) is from a study of T cells after yellow fever vaccination. The V and J ends lost 6 bases and 6 bases, in that order; junction bases with no gene match: 9. Germline-derived CDR1 and CDR2 are MNHEY and SVGAGI. This CDR3 has 15 amino acids. Comments on this clonotype: Its specificity is unknown.

Notes on the study in general: The booster saw the reappearance of most primary-vaccination clones (around 95% CD4, almost 90% CD8). Weaker in magnitude, the secondary response showed a faster peak on day 5 versus 15.

It was through 5'RACE template switching that TCR cDNA was made, with a universal primer site and UMIs added. TCRdb re-analysed the 5' RACE reads in MiXCR, keeping a single row per CDR3 protein. The sample records 300,000 to 450,000 distinct CDR3 sequences, 8% to 9.5% being singletons. The genes are TRBV6-5 and TRBJ2-3; TRBD1 matches 10 bases. The sample consisted of PBMCs, taken about 49 days after the first yellow fever vaccination. The source is a man in his late teens or twenties who received the YFV17D yellow fever vaccine. In nucleotides, the CDR3 is TGTGCCAGCAGATTATGGACAGGGGGAGTGGATACGCAGTATTTT. Its protein is CASRLWTGGVDTQYF.